What follows describes a single TCR beta chain. The antigen remains undetermined. Only in-frame clones appear in the TCRdb table, and some are missing; sequencing was by immunoSEQ multiplex PCR. The repertoire has under 95,000 clones, roughly 85% of them found once; the top ten carry around 9.3%. This sample stems from a study of T cell responses to AZD1222 COVID-19 vaccine. V lost 4 bases, J lost 0 bases, and 13 bases lay in between. The CDR3 is made up of 16 amino acids. Germline V CDR1 and CDR2: SGHDN, FVKESK. Study-wide findings and caveats: Breadth and depth of Spike-specific TCRs rose after two AZD1222 doses.

The TCR originated in an adult who received the AZD1222 COVID-19 vaccine. Here the sequenced sample was peripheral blood, taken 28 days after the second AZD1222 dose. V is TRBV14 and J is TRBJ1-3, with TRBD1 as a possible D gene (6 bases). The CDR3 DNA sequence: TGTGCCAGCAGCCTCCTGACAGGCCGCTCTGGAAACACCATATATTTT. Translated: CASSLLTGRSGNTIYF.